These 32 T cell receptor beta chains originate from one sample sequenced in a study of cytomegalovirus exposure and HLA in healthy donors. Using immunoSEQ multiplex PCR, the repertoire was profiled, and TCRdb retains in-frame clones only, with some absent. The profile shows 50,000 to 70,000 clones, 85% to 95% of them singletons. Sequences were obtained from PBMCs. The receptors stem from a woman between 18 and 30 years old in good health and CMV-seropositive.

This clone was seen more than once but under ten times. This chain uses TRBV5-1 with TRBJ2-7; D not certain. CDR1 SGHRS and CDR2 YFSETQ come from the germline V gene. Between the trimmed V and J ends, which lost 0 bases and 3 bases, there was a span of 4 bases. The CDR3 length is 12 residues. This CDR3 is CASSLANYEQYF. CDR3 DNA: TGCGCCAGCAGCTTGGCCAACTACGAGCAGTACTTC.

This clone was counted a single time. This rearrangement joins TRBV6-5 to TRBJ2-3; maybe TRBD2 (6 bases). The CDR3 contains 14 residues. CDR1 and CDR2 from the germline V gene are MNHEY and SVGAGI. V was trimmed by 5 bases and J by 6 bases, leaving 15 bases between them. CDR3 residues: CASSTWDSPDTQYF. The CDR3 region has the DNA TGTGCCAGCAGTACGTGGGACTCTCCGGATACGCAGTATTTT.

V usage is TRBV7-6 and J usage is TRBJ1-3; possible D gene TRBD1, 5 bases. This CDR3 comprises 17 residues. V lost 5 bases and J lost 0, with 17 bases in between. The germline CDR1 and CDR2 sequences are SGHVS and FNYEAQ. The CDR3 coding sequence is TGTGCCAGCAGCCCGGTGGAACAGGTTTTCTCTGGAAACACCATATATTTT. Translated: CASSPVEQVFSGNTIYF.

The chain couples TRBV5-6 to TRBJ2-3; 7 bases map to TRBD2. V lost 5 bases and J lost 5; bases outside the gene matches: 8. Germline V gene sequence: CDR1 SGHDT, CDR2 YYEEEE. There are 14 residues in the CDR3. CDR3: CASSFGLVRDTQYF. In DNA, the CDR3 is TGTGCCAGCAGTTTCGGACTAGTTAGAGATACGCAGTATTTT.

CDR3 nucleotides: TGTGCCAGCAGCATAGCGGGACTAGCCAAAAACATTCAGTACTTC. Protein sequence: CASSIAGLAKNIQYF. The chain combines TRBV6-4 with TRBJ2-4; 8 bases match TRBD2. Germline V gene sequence: CDR1 MRHNA, CDR2 SNTAGT. V trimming: 6 bases; J trimming: 0 bases; junction bases outside the gene matches: 4. The CDR3 is 15 residues long.

This clone was observed once. J is TRBJ2-7 and V is TRBV28; D unresolved. The germline gives CDR1 MDHEN, CDR2 SYDVKM. V shed 3 bases and J shed 3 bases, with 6 bases lying between them. CDR3 length: 12 amino acids. CDR3 sequence: CASSLTRYEQYF. CDR3 sequence (DNA): TGTGCCAGCAGTTTGACACGCTACGAGCAGTACTTC.

In the case of this clone: The missing conserved phenylalanine or tryptophan at the end of this CDR3 makes a read error likely. The DNA is omitted, as the CDR3 cannot be located on it reliably, and the CDR3 follows TCRdb's listing. The V call is TRBV7-9, the J call TRBJ1-3; the table assigns TRBD1, which was not confirmed against the DNA. The germline V gene has CDR1 SEHNR and CDR2 FQNEAQ (reference sequence). A total of 11 residues make up the CDR3, ends included. The CDR3 protein is CASSSSGTPTL.

The J gene is TRBJ1-1, the V gene TRBV27; D ambiguous. The germline gives CDR1 MNHEY, CDR2 SMNVEV (reference sequence). The CDR3 covers 13 residues. Deletions cut 5 bases from V and 6 bases from J, with 13 bases between. CDR3 coding DNA: TGTGCCAGCAGTCTCAACACGGGGTCTGAAGCTTTCTTT. This codes for CASSLNTGSEAFF.

The chain combines TRBV5-1 with TRBJ2-1; TRBD2 aligns across 7 bases. Germline-derived CDR1 and CDR2 are SGHRS and YFSETQ. Germline trimming cut 0 bases from V and 6 bases from J; bases unmatched to any gene: 6. This CDR3 has 15 amino acids. The CDR3 here is CASSLGGGGLNEQFF. CDR3 nucleotide sequence: TGCGCCAGCAGCTTGGGTGGCGGGGGTCTCAATGAGCAGTTCTTC.

V usage is TRBV7-6 and J usage is TRBJ2-1; 8 bases agree with TRBD2. This CDR3 has 13 amino acids. V gave up 5 bases and J gave up 10 bases; unmatched junction bases: 7. Germline CDR1 is SGHVS and CDR2 is FNYEAQ. In nucleotides, the CDR3 is TGTGCCAGCAGCCTGACCGGGACTAGGGAGCAGTTCTTC. This translates into CASSLTGTREQFF. Based on the CDR3 plus reference TRBV7-6 and TRBJ2-1, the full variable domain is GAGVSQSPRYKVTKRGQDVALRCDPISGHVSLYWYRQALGQGPEFLTYFNYEAQQDKSGLPNDRFSAERPEGSISTLTIQRTEQRDSAMYRCASSLTGTREQFFGPGTRLTVL.

The rearrangement joins TRBV28 to TRBJ1-2, with TRBD1 identical over 8 bases. Germline values: CDR1 MDHEN, CDR2 SYDVKM. The junction had 6 bases not matched to a gene; V was cut back by 5 bases and J by 4 bases. The CDR3 has 14 residues. This CDR3 is CASSKQGGGYGYTF. For the CDR3, the DNA is TGTGCCAGCAGTAAACAGGGGGGGGGCTATGGCTACACCTTC.

V gene TRBV16 combines with J gene TRBJ1-2; 11 positions match TRBD1. V was pared by 3 bases and J by 3 bases, with 3 bases of the junction left unmatched. CDR1 is KGHSY and CDR2 is FQNENV in the germline V gene. The CDR3 consists of 15 residues. The CDR3 is CASSHLGQGDYGYTF. CDR3 sequence (DNA): TGTGCCAGCAGCCACCTGGGACAGGGGGACTATGGCTACACCTTC.

V and J are TRBV19 and TRBJ2-1; 8 positions agree with TRBD1. This CDR3 has 14 amino acids. V lost 7 bases, J lost 2 bases, and 4 bases stayed unmatched. Germline CDR1 is LNHDA and CDR2 is SQIVND (reference sequence). For the CDR3, the DNA is TGTGCCAGTAAACCGGACAGGGCCTACAATGAGCAGTTCTTC. Its protein product is CASKPDRAYNEQFF.

The J gene is TRBJ2-1, the V gene TRBV27; D gene ambiguous. CDR3 length equals 14 residues. V lost 3 bases to trimming and J lost 1 base, with 7 bases between them. CDR1 and CDR2 from the germline V gene are MNHEY and SMNVEV (reference sequence). The CDR3 here is CASSFPGSYNEQFF. The CDR3 DNA sequence: TGTGCCAGCAGTTTCCCGGGTTCCTACAATGAGCAGTTCTTC.

The rearrangement joins TRBV2 to TRBJ2-5, with TRBD1 identical over 8 bases. The germline V gene encodes CDR1 SNHLY and CDR2 FYNNEI. The CDR3 covers 15 residues. With V trimmed by 3 bases and J by 0 bases, 3 bases remained unmatched. CDR3 sequence reads: CASSDTGGYQETQYF. The CDR3 coding sequence is TGTGCCAGCAGTGACACAGGGGGGTACCAAGAGACCCAGTACTTC.

This clone was counted once. This rearrangement joins TRBV10-2 to TRBJ1-2; tentative D call: TRBD1 (6 bases). The germline V and J ends were trimmed by 6 bases and 2 bases, with 13 bases remaining between them. This CDR3 has 14 residues. Germline CDR1 is WSHSY and CDR2 is SAAADI. For the CDR3, the DNA is TGCGCCAGCAGGGGGGCAGGGGAGAACTATGGCTACACCTTC. Amino acids: CASRGAGENYGYTF.

The chain is built from TRBV28 and TRBJ2-4; 9 bases match TRBD1. Germline trimming cut 4 bases from V and 1 base from J; bases unmatched to any gene: 8. The germline gives CDR1 MDHEN, CDR2 SYDVKM. The CDR3 runs 17 residues. CDR3 nucleotides: TGTGCCAGCAGTTCACCGGGACAGGGTGATGCCAAAAACATTCAGTACTTC. Amino acid sequence: CASSSPGQGDAKNIQYF.

The J gene is TRBJ1-3, the V gene TRBV5-8, with 7 bases fitting TRBD1. Germline CDR1 reads SGHTS; CDR2 reads YDEGEE. The V and J ends lost 6 bases and 4 bases, in that order; junction bases with no gene match: 13. The CDR3 is 16 amino acids. The CDR3 bases are TGTGCCAGCAAGAGCGACAGGGTCAGCGGGGGAAACACCATATATTTT. It is translated as CASKSDRVSGGNTIYF.

The gene calls are TRBV15 and TRBJ1-4; 12 bases match TRBD1. CDR3 length: 16 amino acids. Trimming removed 3 bases from V and 7 bases from J; junction bases left unmatched: 6. CDR1 and CDR2 (germline): LNHNV, YYDKDF (reference sequence). CDR3 residues: CATSRGTGGLGEKLFF. In nucleotides, the CDR3 is TGTGCCACCAGCAGGGGGACAGGGGGCTTGGGTGAAAAACTGTTTTTT. Based on the CDR3 plus reference TRBV15 and TRBJ1-4, the full variable domain is DAMVIQNPRYQVTQFGKPVTLSCSQTLNHNVMYWYQQKSSQAPKLLFHYYDKDFNNEADTPDNFQSRRPNTSFCFLDIRSPGLGDTAMYLCATSRGTGGLGEKLFFGSGTQLSVL.

The rearrangement joins TRBV6-5 to TRBJ1-5, with 8 bases matching TRBD1. The CDR3 extends over 15 amino acids. Unmatched junction bases numbered 5, after V lost 6 bases and J lost 1 base. Germline CDR1 reads MNHEY; CDR2 reads SVGAGI. This chain's CDR3 is CASRGQGGSNQPQHF. The CDR3 DNA reads TGTGCCAGCAGAGGACAGGGTGGGAGCAATCAGCCCCAGCATTTT.

The genes are TRBV7-2 and TRBJ2-5, with 10 bases aligning to TRBD2. Germline V gives CDR1 SGHTA, CDR2 FQGNSA. The length of the CDR3 is 17 residues. Trimming removed 1 base from V and 6 bases from J; junction bases left unmatched: 11. This chain's CDR3 is CASSLGVAGGFGKTQYF. The CDR3, as DNA: TGTGCCAGCAGCTTAGGGGTAGCGGGGGGTTTTGGGAAGACCCAGTACTTC.

The chain carries TRBV2 and TRBJ1-1; D is undetermined. CDR3 length equals 14 residues. CDR1 and CDR2 (germline): SNHLY, FYNNEI. Deletions cut 3 bases from V and 10 bases from J, with 18 bases between. For the CDR3, the DNA is TGTGCCAGCAGTGATACGGTACCCCAACGTGGAGCTTTCTTT. This codes for CASSDTVPQRGAFF.

J is TRBJ2-5 and V is TRBV5-4; TRBD1 might be the D (6 bases). The ends were cut back, 0 bases at V and 1 base at J, with 10 bases in the middle. From germline, CDR1 is SGHNT and CDR2 YYREEE (reference sequence). The CDR3 sequence is 15 residues long. CDR3 DNA: TGTGCCAGCAGCTTGGAGGGACACTTCCAAGAGACCCAGTACTTC. It yields the protein CASSLEGHFQETQYF.

The genes are TRBV7-9 and TRBJ1-5, with D unresolved. Trimming shortened V by 4 bases and J by 0 bases, and 7 bases separated the two germline ends. Germline CDR1 and CDR2: SEHNR and FQNEAQ (reference sequence). The CDR3 sequence is 14 residues long. In nucleotides, the CDR3 is TGTGCCAGCAGCTCGGAGACTAGCAATCAGCCCCAGCATTTT. This gives the protein CASSSETSNQPQHF.

V usage is TRBV5-6 and J usage is TRBJ1-1; possibly TRBD1 for D (6 bases). V was pared by 1 base and J by 5 bases, with 18 bases between. Germline CDR1 and CDR2: SGHDT and YYEEEE. The CDR3 covers 16 residues. In DNA, the CDR3 is TGTGCCAGCAGCTTGATCCAGGGGTCGGTGCAAACTGAAGCTTTCTTT. The encoded protein is CASSLIQGSVQTEAFF.

The chain uses TRBV30 and TRBJ1-3; D gene unclear. V lost 0 bases and J lost 0, with 12 bases in between. CDR3 length: 16 residues. CDR1 is GTSNPN, CDR2 SVGIG, per germline (reference sequence). This CDR3 is CAWSVIGVSSGNTIYF. The DNA of the CDR3 is TGTGCCTGGAGTGTAATCGGGGTTAGCTCTGGAAACACCATATATTTT.

The J gene is TRBJ1-3, the V gene TRBV11-2; 9 nucleotides agree with TRBD1. V lost 5 bases to trimming and J lost 2 bases; unmatched junction nucleotides: 10. The CDR3 runs to 17 residues. Germline V gene sequence: CDR1 SGHAT, CDR2 FQNNGV. CDR3 protein: CASSLRVGQGTGNTIYF. The CDR3 bases are TGTGCCAGCAGCCTAAGGGTCGGACAGGGGACTGGAAACACCATATATTTT.

The chain recombines TRBV6-4 with TRBJ1-6; D gene unclear. CDR3 length equals 13 residues. V shed 0 bases and J shed 7 bases, with 4 bases lying between them. CDR1 is MRHNA and CDR2 is SNTAGT in the germline V gene. The CDR3: CASSDSSNSPLHF. In DNA, the CDR3 is TGTGCCAGCAGTGACTCTTCGAATTCACCCCTCCACTTT.

V and J are TRBV27 and TRBJ2-1; D might be TRBD2 (5 bases). Trimming shortened V by 3 bases and J by 3 bases, and 21 bases separated the two germline ends. Germline CDR1 and CDR2: MNHEY and SMNVEV (reference sequence). The CDR3 runs to 18 residues. The CDR3 region is CASSFTPPPAADYNEQFF. As DNA, the CDR3 is TGTGCCAGCAGTTTCACCCCACCTCCAGCGGCAGACTACAATGAGCAGTTCTTC.

This chain links TRBV4-2 with TRBJ2-7, with D possibly matching TRBD2 (5 bases). V lost 0 bases, J lost 0 bases, and 9 bases lay in between. The CDR3 sequence is 15 residues long. Germline V gene sequence: CDR1 LGHNA, CDR2 YNFKEQ. DNA for the CDR3: TGTGCCAGCAGCCAAGATCCGGGATCCTCCTACGAGCAGTACTTC. It yields the protein CASSQDPGSSYEQYF.

The genes are TRBV19 and TRBJ2-7; D is undetermined. V was pared by 8 bases and J by 4 bases, with 9 bases between. CDR1 and CDR2 (germline): LNHDA, SQIVND (reference sequence). The CDR3 is made up of 11 amino acids. The CDR3: CASSGRYEQYF. CDR3 coding DNA: TGTGCCAGTTCAGGTAGATACGAGCAGTACTTC.

This clone was counted once. The chain is built from TRBV7-9 and TRBJ2-3; 9 positions match TRBD1. The length of the CDR3 is 17 residues. V dropped 2 bases and J dropped 0; count of bases not matched to a gene: 6. Looked up from germline, CDR1 is SEHNR and CDR2 is FQNEAQ (reference sequence). The CDR3 DNA follows: TGTGCCAGCAGCTTATTGGGGACAGGGCTTAGCACAGATACGCAGTATTTT. As protein: CASSLLGTGLSTDTQYF.